Below are 17 T cell receptor beta chains sequenced from a single sample in a study of blood T cell repertoires in COVID-19. Clones were sequenced by immunoSEQ multiplex PCR, and TCRdb holds only the in-frame ones, with some missing. The sample holds about 350,000 clones; around 91% are singletons and the top ten take less than 3.5%. The specimen sequenced was peripheral blood. These receptors were collected from a woman aged 18-29 years who had recovered from COVID-19.

V and J are TRBV5-4 and TRBJ2-3; TRBD2 aligns across 10 bases. J gave up 5 bases and V 1 base, and 10 bases lay outside the gene matches. Germline CDR1 is SGHNT and CDR2 is YYREEE (reference sequence). The CDR3 extends over 17 amino acids. The CDR3 DNA follows: TGTGCCAGCAGCTTGTATCCCCTAGCGGGAGCGGGAGATACGCAGTATTTT. Its protein product is CASSLYPLAGAGDTQYF.

In this sample, this clone turned up once. This rearrangement joins TRBV7-9 to TRBJ2-3; 7 nucleotides agree with TRBD2. The CDR3 sequence is 15 residues long. Germline lookup yields CDR1 SEHNR and CDR2 FQNEAQ (reference sequence). Trimming cost V 6 bases and J 4 bases; bases outside gene matches: 10. CDR3 DNA: TGTGCCAGCAGTCCAAATGCGGGAGAATCAGATACGCAGTATTTT. Translation gives CASSPNAGESDTQYF.

The V gene is TRBV6-4, the J gene TRBJ2-1; 9 bases are a match to TRBD1. The germline gives CDR1 MRHNA, CDR2 SNTAGT. J was trimmed by 8 bases and V by 7 bases; bases with no gene match: 9. CDR3 length equals 14 residues. The CDR3 DNA follows: TGTGCCAGCAAGGACAGGGGTCCAATTCATGAGCAGTTCTTC. Its protein is CASKDRGPIHEQFF.

This chain connects TRBV7-2 to TRBJ1-1; no clear D. This CDR3 contains 14 residues. V was pared by 5 bases and J by 3 bases, with 13 bases between. CDR1 SGHTA and CDR2 FQGNSA come from the germline V gene. Here the CDR3 DNA reads TGTGCCAGCAGCCCCCGTCGTAGAGACACTGAAGCTTTCTTT. Amino acid sequence: CASSPRRRDTEAFF.

The chain couples TRBV7-6 to TRBJ2-1, with 10 bases fitting TRBD2. The trim removed 5 bases at V and 0 bases at J, leaving 4 bases unmatched. The germline V gene encodes CDR1 SGHVS and CDR2 FNYEAQ. The length of the CDR3 is 16 residues. The CDR3 DNA sequence: TGTGCCAGCAGCCGTAGCGGGGGGAGCTCCTACAATGAGCAGTTCTTC. This translates into CASSRSGGSSYNEQFF.

The J gene is TRBJ1-5, the V gene TRBV4-1; TRBD1 aligns across 10 bases. Germline V CDR1 and CDR2: MGHRA, YSYEKL. V was pared by 4 bases and J by 7 bases, with 10 bases of the junction left unmatched. The CDR3 has 16 amino acids. In nucleotides, the CDR3 is TGCGCCAGCAGCCGGAGCGGACAGGGGGGATTCCAGCCCCAGCATTTT. Translation: CASSRSGQGGFQPQHF.

The chain joins TRBV7-2 to TRBJ1-6, with 7 positions matching TRBD1. The germline gives CDR1 SGHTA, CDR2 FQGNSA. The CDR3 has 16 amino acids. J gave up 11 bases and V 3 bases, and 13 bases lay outside the gene matches. The CDR3: CASSLRGGDLRAPLHF. In DNA form, the CDR3 reads TGTGCCAGCAGCTTGAGAGGGGGCGACCTTAGGGCACCCCTCCACTTT.

This chain links TRBV10-3 with TRBJ1-3; TRBD1 is a possible D gene (5 bases). The CDR3 runs to 14 residues. Trimming cost V 6 bases and J 0 bases, with 9 bases left between them. The germline CDR1 and CDR2 sequences are ENHRY and SYGVKD. The CDR3 spells CAIRSTDSGNTIYF. CDR3 DNA: TGTGCCATCAGATCGACAGACTCTGGAAACACCATATATTTT.

This clone was counted once. The chain has TRBV15 and TRBJ2-1, with 10 bases identical to TRBD2. Germline CDR1 and CDR2: LNHNV and YYDKDF (reference sequence). With V trimmed by 2 bases and J by 8 bases, 21 bases remained unmatched. This CDR3 has 20 amino acids. CDR3 sequence (DNA): TGTGCCACCAGCAGACTAGCGGGAGCAATAGGGGTTAGGCGGGTGGATGAGCAGTTCTTC. Its translation: CATSRLAGAIGVRRVDEQFF. Full variable domain (remainder filled in from reference TRBV15 and TRBJ2-1): DAMVIQNPRYQVTQFGKPVTLSCSQTLNHNVMYWYQQKSSQAPKLLFHYYDKDFNNEADTPDNFQSRRPNTSFCFLDIRSPGLGDTAMYLCATSRLAGAIGVRRVDEQFFGPGTRLTVL.

The rearrangement links TRBV18 to TRBJ1-1, with D possibly matching TRBD1 (5 bases). The CDR3 totals 16 residues. V was pared by 0 bases and J by 1 base, with 12 bases between. Germline V gene sequence: CDR1 KGHSH, CDR2 LQKENI. The CDR3 is CASSPPFRTQNTEAFF. The CDR3 DNA is TGTGCCAGCTCACCACCGTTCAGGACACAGAACACTGAAGCTTTCTTT.

The gene calls are TRBV7-2 and TRBJ1-4; perhaps TRBD1 as D (6 bases). V gave up 4 bases and J gave up 6 bases, with 18 bases separating them. Germline CDR1 reads SGHTA; CDR2 reads FQGNSA. There are 16 residues in the CDR3. CDR3 coding DNA: TGTGCCAGCAGCTCATATACAGGGTTCGTGGATGAAAAACTGTTTTTT. Residues: CASSSYTGFVDEKLFF.

V usage is TRBV6-2 or TRBV6-3 and J usage is TRBJ2-1, with 12 bases identical to TRBD2. CDR1 is MNHEY, CDR2 SVGEGT, per germline. CDR3 size: 19 residues. The V gene end was trimmed by 0 bases and the J gene end by 3 bases; junction bases not matched to a gene: 9. CDR3 sequence reads: CASSYSVTSGSPIYNEQFF. The CDR3 coding sequence is TGTGCCAGCAGTTACTCGGTGACTAGCGGGAGCCCCATCTACAATGAGCAGTTCTTC.

A note on this clone: A junction boundary mismatches the germline segment, possibly from a read error. The chain is built from TRBV4-3 and TRBJ2-1, with D possibly TRBD2 on 7 matching bases. Germline V lookup: CDR1 LGHNA, CDR2 YSLEER. The CDR3 runs to 22 residues. CDR3 in DNA: TGCGCCAGCAGCCAAGATTACTCATACCGGGGGCTAGCGGTCGTCTCCGACAATGAGCAGTTCTTC. Encoded protein: CASSQDYSYRGLAVVSDNEQFF.

The gene calls are TRBV7-2 and TRBJ2-1, with D maybe TRBD2 (5 bases). This CDR3 spans 14 amino acids. The V end was cut by 3 bases, the J end by 6 bases, with 12 bases between. CDR1 is SGHTA, CDR2 FQGNSA, per germline. CDR3 DNA sequence: TGTGCCAGCAGCTTTTCCCGGCGGGCCAATGAGCAGTTCTTC. Its translation: CASSFSRRANEQFF.

The gene calls are TRBV11-3 and TRBJ2-5; D possibly corresponds to TRBD2 (6 bases). From germline, CDR1 is SGHNT and CDR2 YENEEA. V dropped 7 bases and J dropped 3 bases, with 18 bases sitting between them. The length of the CDR3 is 15 residues. CDR3 residues: CASKKGTSYKETQYF. The CDR3 nucleotides are TGTGCCAGCAAAAAGGGGACTTCCTATAAAGAGACCCAGTACTTC.

V and J are TRBV5-6 and TRBJ1-5, with TRBD1 identical over 10 bases. CDR1 is SGHDT, CDR2 YYEEEE, per germline. The J segment lost 6 bases and the V segment lost 4 bases, leaving 7 bases of the junction unmatched. This CDR3 has 15 residues. DNA of the CDR3: TGTGCCAGCAGCCGACAGGGGGCTAGATCTCAGCCCCAGCATTTT. Amino acid sequence: CASSRQGARSQPQHF.

The DNA for the CDR3 is TGCAGCGTTGAAGCACTATCACAGGGTTCGAACGGCTACACCTTC. This encodes CSVEALSQGSNGYTF. V is TRBV29-1 and J is TRBJ1-2; D may be TRBD1 (6 bases). The CDR3 sequence is 15 residues long. Per the germline V gene, CDR1 is SQVTM and CDR2 is ANQGSEA. Trimming stripped 1 base from V and 8 bases from J, with 20 bases between.